These 10 T cell receptor beta chains originate from one sample sequenced in a study of human T cells and chemical hapten exposure. TCRdb processed the RACE reads anew with MiXCR; each CDR3 protein has one entry. Of some 110,000 distinct CDR3 sequences listed, 10% to 12% were seen once; the top ten hold more than 2%. The time point is: patch test 3, about 24 weeks after DPC sensitization. Treatment defined: therapeutic diphenylcyclopropenone sensitization with weekly scalp DPC. The material sequenced was whole blood, taken in connection with sensitization to the hapten diphenylcyclopropenone (DPC). These receptors all stem from a woman aged 50 to 60 with alopecia areata. Some clones in this sample may be carry-over from other donors' samples.

This clonotype was detected ten times or more. This chain joins TRBV7-8 and TRBJ2-3, with 7 bases matching TRBD1. The germline CDR1 and CDR2 sequences are SGHVS and FQNEAQ. The CDR3 has 14 amino acids. The V gene end was trimmed by 5 bases and the J gene end by 9 bases; junction bases not matched to a gene: 11. The CDR3 protein is CASSRTPPTGTQYF. Here the CDR3 DNA reads TGTGCCAGCAGCCGTACCCCTCCGACAGGGACGCAGTATTTT.

This clonotype has at least ten counts. The chain employs TRBV2 and TRBJ2-3, with TRBD2 matching 7 bases. The CDR3 is 15 residues long. The V gene end was trimmed by 1 base and the J gene end by 1 base; junction bases not matched to a gene: 2. The V gene's germline CDR1 is SNHLY and CDR2 FYNNEI. The CDR3 DNA is TGTGCCAGCAGTGAAGGGCTAGCGGGCACAGATACGCAGTATTTT. Its protein product is CASSEGLAGTDTQYF. The whole variable domain, filled in from reference TRBV2 and TRBJ2-3, reads EPEVTQTPSHQVTQMGQEVILRCVPISNHLYFYWYRQILGQKVEFLVSFYNNEISEKSEIFDDQFSVERPDGSNFTLKIRSTKLEDSAMYFCASSEGLAGTDTQYFGPGTRLTVL.

The chain combines TRBV12-3 or TRBV12-4 with TRBJ1-1, with 10 bases fitting TRBD1. The CDR3 runs to 13 residues. V was pared by 6 bases and J by 4 bases, with 2 bases of the junction left unmatched. The CDR3: CASRWTGGTEAFF. The CDR3 DNA reads as TGTGCCAGCAGGTGGACAGGGGGCACTGAAGCTTTCTTT.

The J gene is TRBJ2-3, the V gene TRBV15, with a possible D match to TRBD1 (6 bases). Per the germline V gene, CDR1 is LNHNV and CDR2 is YYDKDF (reference sequence). Trimming took 0 bases from V and 4 from J, leaving 8 bases between them. This CDR3 has 14 amino acids. CDR3: CATSREGAPDTQYF. In nucleotides, the CDR3 is TGTGCCACCAGCAGAGAGGGGGCCCCAGATACGCAGTATTTT.

In this sample, this clonotype turned up many times. The chain uses TRBV9 and TRBJ2-7; TRBD1 or TRBD2 may be the D gene (5 bases each). Trimming removed 0 bases at V and 7 bases at J, with 17 bases between. The CDR3 spans 15 residues. Germline V lookup: CDR1 SGDLS, CDR2 YYNGEE. This chain's CDR3 is CASSVGQPGSGEQYF. CDR3 nucleotides: TGTGCCAGCAGCGTAGGACAGCCAGGGAGTGGGGAGCAGTACTTC.

This clonotype was seen many times. The chain joins TRBV10-3 to TRBJ2-7; D unclear. The CDR3 has 12 residues. The germline V gene encodes CDR1 ENHRY and CDR2 SYGVKD. V was trimmed by 2 bases and J by 3 bases, leaving 5 bases between them. The DNA for the CDR3 is TGTGCCATCAGTGAGAGTAACTACGAGCAGTACTTC. Encoded protein: CAISESNYEQYF.

This clonotype has just a few counts. The J gene is TRBJ2-1, the V gene TRBV9; D possibly corresponds to TRBD2 (5 bases). The germline CDR1 and CDR2 sequences are SGDLS and YYNGEE. The CDR3 runs 13 residues. Trimming took off 4 bases at V and 12 bases at J, with 17 bases between the two ends. The CDR3 is CASSIHPLGVQFF. The DNA of the CDR3 is TGTGCCAGCAGCATCCACCCCCTCGGGGTGCAGTTCTTC.

In its sample, this clonotype was seen many times. The chain employs TRBV10-3 and TRBJ2-2, with TRBD2 as a possible D gene (5 bases). Trimming cost V 4 bases and J 4 bases, with 10 bases left between them. The CDR3 is 14 amino acids. Germline CDR1 is ENHRY and CDR2 is SYGVKD. The CDR3: CAISAGEVTGELFF. Here the CDR3 DNA reads TGTGCCATCAGTGCCGGGGAAGTCACCGGGGAGCTGTTTTTT.

To note about this clonotype: Since the CDR3 does not end with the conserved phenylalanine or tryptophan, this likely comes from a read error. The CDR3 reads CSARSSGRRPDTQYL. The DNA of the CDR3 is TGCAGTGCTAGAAGTTCGGGAAGACGGCCAGATACGCAGTATTTG. This rearrangement joins TRBV20-1 to TRBJ2-3, with a possible D match to TRBD2 (5 bases). The CDR3 spans 15 residues. The germline V and J ends were trimmed by 2 bases and 4 bases, with 16 bases remaining between them. Germline CDR1 DFQATT, CDR2 SNEGSKA (reference sequence).

This clonotype was picked up many times. This rearrangement joins TRBV3-1 to TRBJ2-7; D gene uncertain. This CDR3 comprises 13 residues. Trimming removed 4 bases at V and 6 bases at J, with 13 bases between. Germline V gene lookup returns CDR1 LGHDT and CDR2 YNNKEL (reference sequence). The CDR3 loop reads CASSLTGLPEQYF. The CDR3 DNA reads as TGTGCCAGCAGCCTTACCGGTCTTCCCGAGCAGTACTTC.